A selection of T cell receptor beta chains follows, all from one sample in a study of Graves' ophthalmopathy and Graves' hyperthyroidism. Each CDR3 protein is one row after TCRdb ran MiXCR on the multiplex PCR reads. The table shows fewer than 350,000 distinct CDR3 sequences, with roughly 15% occurring only once. The source material was peripheral blood. The receptors come from an adult man with Graves' ophthalmopathy. The CDR3 runs from the conserved cysteine through the conserved F or W. D genes are given only for firm matches. The size of a clone is reported for some rows only, either as once, few or many, or as a class for expanded clones.

j_call: TRBJ2-7
d_call: TRBD1
v_call: TRBV5-1
clone_size: many
cdr3_aa: CASSYGTDSSYEQYF
cdr3_nt: TGCGCCAGCAGCTACGGGACAGATAGCTCCTACGAGCAGTACTTC

j_call: TRBJ2-7
d_call: NA
v_call: TRBV7-8
clone_size: many
cdr3_aa: CASGSIGNSYEQCF
cdr3_nt: TGTGCCAGCGGTTCTATCGGGAACTCCTACGAGCAGTGCTTC

j_call: TRBJ2-5
d_call: NA
v_call: TRBV12-3/TRBV12-4
clone_size: many
cdr3_aa: CASSKLDRAQETQYF
cdr3_nt: TGTGCCAGCAGTAAACTTGACAGAGCACAAGAGACCCAGTACTTC

j_call: TRBJ1-5
d_call: NA
v_call: TRBV19
clone_size: many
cdr3_aa: CASSIGPGSSNQPQHF
cdr3_nt: TGTGCCAGTAGTATAGGGCCAGGGAGTAGCAATCAGCCCCAGCATTTT

j_call: TRBJ2-3
d_call: TRBD1
v_call: TRBV4-3
clone_size: few
cdr3_aa: CASSQGTGASTDTQYF
cdr3_nt: TGCGCCAGCAGCCAAGGGACAGGGGCTAGCACAGATACGCAGTATTTT

j_call: TRBJ2-7
d_call: NA
v_call: TRBV4-1
clone_size: many
cdr3_aa: CASSQDPGAYEQYF
cdr3_nt: TGCGCCAGCAGCCAAGATCCAGGGGCCTACGAGCAGTACTTC

j_call: TRBJ1-1
d_call: NA
v_call: TRBV5-1
clone_size: many
cdr3_aa: CASSLMDSLNTEAFF
cdr3_nt: TGCGCCAGCAGCTTGATGGACAGCCTGAACACTGAAGCTTTCTTT

j_call: TRBJ2-2
d_call: NA
v_call: TRBV15
clone_size: NA
cdr3_aa: CAIGGNKNTGELFF
cdr3_nt: TGTGCCATTGGGGGCAATAAGAACACCGGGGAGCTGTTTTTT

j_call: TRBJ2-2
d_call: NA
v_call: TRBV7-9
clone_size: many
cdr3_aa: CASSHRTDTGELFF
cdr3_nt: TGTGCCAGCAGCCACCGGACGGACACCGGGGAGCTGTTTTTT

j_call: TRBJ2-5
d_call: TRBD2
v_call: TRBV6-1
clone_size: NA
cdr3_aa: CASLGASGRETQYF
cdr3_nt: TGTGCCAGCCTGGGGGCTAGCGGGAGAGAGACCCAGTACTTC

j_call: TRBJ2-7
d_call: NA
v_call: TRBV12-3/TRBV12-4
clone_size: NA
cdr3_aa: CASSLFGRSEQYF
cdr3_nt: TGTGCCAGCAGTTTATTTGGGAGGAGCGAGCAGTACTTC

j_call: TRBJ1-1
d_call: NA
v_call: TRBV29-1
clone_size: NA
cdr3_aa: CSVVARGWTEAFF
cdr3_nt: TGCAGCGTTGTGGCCAGGGGATGGACTGAAGCTTTCTTT

j_call: TRBJ2-5
d_call: NA
v_call: TRBV29-1
clone_size: many
cdr3_aa: CSVVGRETQYF
cdr3_nt: TGCAGCGTTGTCGGGCGGGAGACCCAGTACTTC

j_call: TRBJ1-3
d_call: NA
v_call: TRBV5-1
clone_size: many
cdr3_aa: CASSLDPTHSGNTIYF
cdr3_nt: TGCGCCAGCAGCTTGGATCCGACACACTCTGGAAACACCATATATTTT

j_call: TRBJ2-5
d_call: TRBD2
v_call: TRBV28
clone_size: many
cdr3_aa: CASTDQRERKETQYF
cdr3_nt: TGTGCCAGCACTGACCAGCGGGAACGGAAAGAGACCCAGTACTTC

j_call: TRBJ1-3
d_call: NA
v_call: TRBV20-1
clone_size: many
cdr3_aa: CSAADRLSGNTIYF
cdr3_nt: TGCAGTGCCGCGGACAGACTCTCTGGAAACACCATATATTTT

j_call: TRBJ1-3
d_call: NA
v_call: TRBV6-5
clone_size: many
cdr3_aa: CASSYSGLINTIYF
cdr3_nt: TGTGCCAGCAGTTACTCGGGGCTTATTAACACCATATATTTT

j_call: TRBJ1-2
d_call: NA
v_call: TRBV6-5
clone_size: many
cdr3_aa: CASSYLGTGGYTF
cdr3_nt: TGTGCCAGCAGTTACCTTGGCACGGGAGGCTACACCTTC

j_call: TRBJ2-2
d_call: NA
v_call: TRBV12-3/TRBV12-4
clone_size: many
cdr3_aa: CASSLHPVKQNHGELFF
cdr3_nt: TGTGCCAGCAGTTTACATCCCGTTAAACAGAATCACGGGGAGCTGTTTTTT

j_call: TRBJ1-2
d_call: NA
v_call: TRBV30
clone_size: many
cdr3_aa: CAWSVNRVYGYTF
cdr3_nt: TGTGCCTGGAGTGTAAACAGGGTCTATGGCTACACCTTC

j_call: TRBJ1-5
d_call: TRBD1
v_call: TRBV19
clone_size: many
cdr3_aa: CASIGTGIQPQHF
cdr3_nt: TGTGCCAGTATCGGGACAGGGATTCAGCCCCAGCATTTT

j_call: TRBJ1-1
d_call: TRBD1
v_call: TRBV11-2
clone_size: many
cdr3_aa: CASSFDSGFQGGEAFF
cdr3_nt: TGTGCCAGCAGCTTTGATTCAGGTTTTCAGGGGGGTGAAGCTTTCTTT

j_call: TRBJ2-7
d_call: TRBD1
v_call: TRBV5-1
clone_size: many
cdr3_aa: CASGTGAELSSYEQYF
cdr3_nt: TGCGCCAGTGGGACAGGGGCCGAATTAAGCTCCTACGAGCAGTACTTC

j_call: TRBJ2-7
d_call: TRBD1
v_call: TRBV6-5
clone_size: many
cdr3_aa: CASSYGGQGYEQYF
cdr3_nt: TGTGCCAGCAGTTACGGTGGACAGGGGTACGAGCAGTACTTC

j_call: TRBJ1-5
d_call: NA
v_call: TRBV6-1
clone_size: many
cdr3_aa: CASTPREGRDNQPQHF
cdr3_nt: TGTGCCAGCACCCCTCGGGAAGGGAGGGACAATCAGCCCCAGCATTTT

j_call: TRBJ1-3
d_call: NA
v_call: TRBV5-1
clone_size: many
cdr3_aa: CASSESASGNTIYF
cdr3_nt: TGCGCCAGCAGCGAGAGCGCCTCTGGAAACACCATATATTTT

j_call: TRBJ2-7
d_call: NA
v_call: TRBV5-1
clone_size: many
cdr3_aa: CASSLRTMGEQYF
cdr3_nt: TGCGCCAGCAGCTTGCGCACCATGGGCGAGCAGTACTTC

j_call: TRBJ1-1
d_call: NA
v_call: TRBV28
clone_size: many
cdr3_aa: CASSLSRSEAFF
cdr3_nt: TGTGCCAGCAGTTTATCGCGATCGGAAGCTTTCTTT

j_call: TRBJ2-6
d_call: NA
v_call: TRBV3-1
clone_size: many
cdr3_aa: CASSQKGPAVLTF
cdr3_nt: TGTGCCAGCAGCCAGAAAGGGCCAGCCGTCCTGACTTTC

j_call: TRBJ1-6
d_call: NA
v_call: TRBV6-1
clone_size: NA
cdr3_aa: CASTQSGAGDSPLHF
cdr3_nt: TGTGCCAGCACCCAGTCGGGGGCGGGGGATTCACCCCTCCACTTT

j_call: TRBJ2-5
d_call: NA
v_call: TRBV5-6
clone_size: many
cdr3_aa: CASSGKGGHRETQYF
cdr3_nt: TGTGCCAGCAGCGGCAAAGGGGGACATCGAGAGACCCAGTACTTC